These 31 T cell receptor beta chains were all obtained from the same sample, sequenced in a study of T-cell reconstitution after alpha-beta-depleted transplantation in children. The library targeted TCRbeta and was prepared with unique molecular identifiers. TCRdb re-derived calls from the PCR reads in MiXCR, one entry per CDR3 protein. The sample includes 200,000 to 250,000 distinct CDR3 sequences, about 8.4% of them seen just once. Sample: PBMCs, mostly from graft donor cells, taken 360 days after TCRalphabeta/CD19-depleted stem cell transplant. The receptors shown here come from a male patient aged 2 to 9 who had a stem cell transplant for acute myeloid leukemia, so the T cells may come from the graft donor.

The chain combines TRBV4-1 with TRBJ2-3, with TRBD2 matching over 9 bases. The CDR3 length is 15 residues. Per germline, CDR1 MGHRA and CDR2 YSYEKL. Trimming at V came to 1 base and at J to 7 bases, leaving 6 bases not matched to a gene. CDR3 sequence reads: CASSQVWRGGNTQYF. In DNA, the CDR3 is TGCGCCAGCAGCCAAGTGTGGCGGGGGGGAAATACGCAGTATTTT.

This clonotype has a count of ten or more. The CDR3 spells CSARDGGRSYNEQFF. CDR3 nucleotide sequence: TGCAGTGCTAGAGATGGTGGGAGGTCGTACAATGAGCAGTTCTTC. This sequence joins TRBV20-1 and TRBJ2-1; a weak D match, TRBD2 (6 bases). This CDR3 is built from 15 residues. The germline CDR1 and CDR2 sequences are DFQATT and SNEGSKA (reference sequence). Trimming removed 0 bases from V and 4 bases from J, with 13 bases in between.

The chain recombines TRBV29-1 with TRBJ2-1; TRBD2 might be the D (5 bases). Per the germline V gene, CDR1 is SQVTM and CDR2 is ANQGSEA. The CDR3 totals 11 residues. V dropped 0 bases and J dropped 12 bases, with 9 bases sitting between them. Written as DNA, the CDR3 is TGCAGCGTTGAAGACTTCGAGGGGCAGTTCTTC. Translation gives CSVEDFEGQFF.

The V and J genes are TRBV5-1 and TRBJ2-2, with D hard to call. V dropped 2 bases and J dropped 1 base, with 6 bases sitting between them. This CDR3 has 14 residues. CDR1 SGHRS and CDR2 YFSETQ come from the germline V gene. The CDR3 DNA reads as TGCGCCAGCAGCTTCATGGTGAACACCGGGGAGCTGTTTTTT. This sequence encodes CASSFMVNTGELFF.

With regard to this clonotype: An end of the junction does not agree with germline; a read error may underlie this. This chain joins TRBV3-1 and TRBJ2-7; a possible D gene is TRBD2 (6 bases). The CDR3 is 18 residues long. The germline V gene has CDR1 LGHDT and CDR2 YNNKEL (reference sequence). This CDR3 is CACSQDPHLGTAIYEQYF. CDR3 coding DNA: TGTGCCTGCAGCCAAGATCCACACTTGGGGACTGCGATCTACGAGCAGTACTTC.

V is TRBV20-1 and J is TRBJ2-5, with a tentative D call TRBD2 (6 bases). Trimming stripped 0 bases from V and 2 bases from J, with 13 bases between. CDR1 DFQATT and CDR2 SNEGSKA come from the germline V gene (reference sequence). The CDR3 extends over 15 amino acids. The CDR3 DNA reads as TGCAGTGCTAGAGATCCCAAGGGGACTCAAGAGACCCAGTACTTC. Its translation is CSARDPKGTQETQYF.

The J gene is TRBJ2-5, the V gene TRBV6-1; 12 nucleotides match TRBD2. The CDR3 sequence is 15 residues long. Germline CDR1 reads MNHNS; CDR2 reads SASEGT. Trimming took 6 bases from V and 5 from J; bases not matched to a gene: 7. As DNA, the CDR3 is TGTGCCAGCAGCCCGACTAGCGGGGGCTGGGAGACCCAGTACTTC. Translating gives CASSPTSGGWETQYF.

Ten or more counts support this clonotype. A junction boundary mismatches the germline segment, possibly from a read error. The rearrangement uses TRBV20-1 and TRBJ2-7; 13 bases map to TRBD2. This CDR3 has 12 amino acids. Germline loops: CDR1 DFQATT, CDR2 SNEGSKA (reference sequence). The CDR3: CSARGTSGRHDF. CDR3 coding DNA: TGCAGTGCTAGAGGGACTAGCGGGAGACACGACTTC.

Many counts were recorded for this clonotype. The chain uses TRBV12-3 or TRBV12-4 and TRBJ1-6; perhaps TRBD1 as D (5 bases). V lost 6 bases to trimming and J lost 10 bases, with 19 bases between them. This CDR3 is built from 15 residues. In DNA, the CDR3 is TGTGCCAGCAGCCAGAACTTTCCTGGGGGATCACCCCTCCACTTT. The encoded protein is CASSQNFPGGSPLHF.

The chain links TRBV18 to TRBJ2-2; D possibly uses TRBD1 or TRBD2 (6 bases each). CDR1 and CDR2 from the germline V gene are KGHSH and LQKENI. This CDR3 comprises 15 residues. Trimming pared 3 bases from V and 4 bases from J, leaving 12 bases between. The CDR3 DNA sequence: TGTGCCAGCTCACCCGGGGGCTCGGTCACCGGGGAGCTGTTTTTT. It codes for CASSPGGSVTGELFF.

This clonotype was seen a few times. The chain employs TRBV5-1 and TRBJ2-1, with D perhaps being TRBD1 or TRBD2 (7 bases each). Germline V gene sequence: CDR1 SGHRS, CDR2 YFSETQ. Trimming took 9 bases from V and 1 from J, leaving 20 bases between them. There are 16 residues in the CDR3. CDR3 nucleotides: TGCGCCACCTCCGGGGGGAACAGGGGATCCTACAATGAGCAGTTCTTC. Translating gives CATSGGNRGSYNEQFF.

This clonotype was recorded many times. The V and J genes are TRBV7-2 and TRBJ2-2; 7 positions agree with TRBD2. Trimming removed 4 bases from V and 4 bases from J; junction bases left unmatched: 9. The V gene's germline CDR1 is SGHTA and CDR2 FQGNSA. This CDR3 has 16 amino acids. The CDR3 is CASSSTSARGTGELFF. The CDR3 nucleotides read TGTGCCAGCAGCTCCACTAGCGCGCGGGGCACCGGGGAGCTGTTTTTT.

Here the CDR3 reads CASSLVGVGEAFF. CDR3 bases: TGCGCCAGCAGCTTGGTGGGGGTGGGCGAAGCTTTCTTT. The chain couples TRBV5-1 to TRBJ1-1; D is possibly TRBD1 (5 bases). The germline CDR1 and CDR2 sequences are SGHRS and YFSETQ. CDR3 length equals 13 residues. V gave up 0 bases and J gave up 8 bases, with 11 bases separating them.

This clonotype was recorded at least ten times. V gene TRBV10-3 combines with J gene TRBJ2-2, with TRBD1 as a possible D gene (6 bases). V was trimmed by 6 bases and J by 0 bases, leaving 8 bases between them. CDR3 length: 14 amino acids. Germline V gene data show CDR1 as ENHRY and CDR2 as SYGVKD. Here the CDR3 reads CAIRGTTNTGELFF. CDR3 coding DNA: TGTGCCATCAGAGGGACAACGAACACCGGGGAGCTGTTTTTT.

Here the CDR3 DNA reads TGTGCCAGCAGCGTAGTGTCGGGGGGGCCGAGAGATACGCAGTATTTT. It specifies CASSVVSGGPRDTQYF. The chain is built from TRBV9 and TRBJ2-3; 8 bases are shared with TRBD2. Germline V gene data show CDR1 as SGDLS and CDR2 as YYNGEE. V trimming: 0 bases; J trimming: 5 bases; junction bases outside the gene matches: 8. This CDR3 region has 16 residues. Full variable domain (outside the CDR3, taken from reference TRBV9 and TRBJ2-3): DSGVTQTPKHLITATGQRVTLRCSPRSGDLSVYWYQQSLDQGLQFLIQYYNGEERAKGNILERFSAQQFPDLHSELNLSSLELGDSALYFCASSVVSGGPRDTQYFGPGTRLTVL.

This clonotype was seen many times. This rearrangement joins TRBV6-6 to TRBJ2-2, with 13 bases fitting TRBD2. The trim removed 2 bases at V and 6 bases at J, leaving 6 bases unmatched. Germline V CDR1 and CDR2: MNHNY, SVGAGI (reference sequence). This CDR3 spans 17 amino acids. DNA for the CDR3: TGTGCCAGCAGTTACCGAGGACTAGCGGGAGAAGCCGGGGAGCTGTTTTTT. Translation gives CASSYRGLAGEAGELFF.

Only a few counts were recorded for this clonotype. The rearrangement joins TRBV6-1 to TRBJ2-1; 12 bases fit TRBD2. This CDR3 spans 16 amino acids. The junction had 9 bases not matched to a gene; V was cut back by 6 bases and J by 6 bases. From germline, CDR1 is MNHNS and CDR2 SASEGT. The CDR3 DNA sequence: TGTGCCAGCAGCCAACTTGCTAGCGGGGGGGCCAATGAGCAGTTCTTC. It yields the protein CASSQLASGGANEQFF.

This clonotype was found many times. The J gene is TRBJ2-3, the V gene TRBV27; weak D call: TRBD1 (6 bases). V was shortened by 7 bases and J by 2 bases, with 10 bases between the two germline ends. The CDR3 has 13 amino acids. CDR1 and CDR2 from the germline V gene are MNHEY and SMNVEV (reference sequence). The CDR3 DNA reads as TGTGCCAGCAAAGGGACACCCACAGATACGCAGTATTTT. It specifies CASKGTPTDTQYF.

This clonotype has only a few counts. The rearrangement joins TRBV5-1 to TRBJ1-2; possibly TRBD1 for D (5 bases). Germline CDR1 and CDR2: SGHRS and YFSETQ. The CDR3 extends over 15 amino acids. The ends were cut back, 2 bases at V and 4 bases at J, with 15 bases in the middle. As DNA, the CDR3 is TGCGCCAGCAGCTTCAAATCAGGGACCGGCTATGGCTACACCTTC. Protein product: CASSFKSGTGYGYTF. The full variable domain, with the rest looked up from reference TRBV5-1 and TRBJ1-2, is KAGVTQTPRYLIKTRGQQVTLSCSPISGHRSVSWYQQTPGQGLQFLFEYFSETQRNKGNFPGRFSGRQFSNSRSEMNVSTLELGDSALYLCASSFKSGTGYGYTFGSGTRLTVV.

The chain links TRBV11-2 to TRBJ2-3, with D tentatively TRBD2 (5 bases). CDR3 size: 15 residues. Germline-derived CDR1 and CDR2 are SGHAT and FQNNGV. V was pared by 3 bases and J by 3 bases, with 13 bases between. The CDR3 DNA sequence: TGTGCCAGCAGCTTCCGGCTAGCTAGGACAGATACGCAGTATTTT. This sequence encodes CASSFRLARTDTQYF.

The genes are TRBV12-3 or TRBV12-4 and TRBJ1-2; D is perhaps TRBD1 (5 bases). The CDR3 covers 15 residues. V was trimmed by 5 bases and J by 0 bases, leaving 13 bases between them. The CDR3 region is CASSQLTDANYGYTF. The CDR3 DNA follows: TGTGCCAGCAGTCAACTGACAGATGCTAACTATGGCTACACCTTC.

This clonotype was found a few times. The rearrangement joins TRBV5-1 to TRBJ2-2; D remains ambiguous. Germline V lookup: CDR1 SGHRS, CDR2 YFSETQ. Trimming pared 4 bases from V and 0 bases from J, leaving 7 bases between. This CDR3 is built from 14 residues. The CDR3 bases are TGCGCCAGCAGCGGTGGGTCGAACACCGGGGAGCTGTTTTTT. This sequence encodes CASSGGSNTGELFF.

The rearrangement joins TRBV12-3 or TRBV12-4 to TRBJ1-5, with D perhaps matching TRBD1 (5 bases). The CDR3 spans 15 residues. Trimming left V 6 bases short and J 6 bases short, with 18 bases between. The CDR3 DNA reads TGTGCCAGCAGCGACAAGGTAGCGGGGGGTCAGCCCCAGCATTTT. Protein product: CASSDKVAGGQPQHF.

This clonotype was seen only a few times. The rearrangement links TRBV6-1 to TRBJ1-3; TRBD1 agrees at 10 bases. Germline V gives CDR1 MNHNS, CDR2 SASEGT. The V segment lost 6 bases and the J segment 3 bases; nucleotides outside the gene matches: 5. The CDR3 totals 15 residues. CDR3: CASSPGTGVGNTIYF. The CDR3 DNA reads as TGTGCCAGCAGCCCTGGGACAGGGGTTGGAAACACCATATATTTT.

This clonotype was counted ten times or more. The chain links TRBV29-1 to TRBJ2-5; D might be TRBD1 (6 bases). The germline CDR1 and CDR2 sequences are SQVTM and ANQGSEA. V lost 6 bases and J lost 2, with 16 bases in between. The CDR3 totals 14 residues. CDR3 nucleotides: TGCAGCGTAGGGGCCCTCAGGGGACAAGAGACCCAGTACTTC. It specifies CSVGALRGQETQYF.

As regards this clonotype: This is likely a read error, given that the CDR3 carries no conserved phenylalanine or tryptophan at its end. V gene TRBV4-1 combines with J gene TRBJ1-6; 11 bases map to TRBD1. The V segment lost 0 bases and the J segment 7 bases; nucleotides outside the gene matches: 8. CDR3 size: 18 residues. Germline V gene lookup returns CDR1 MGHRA and CDR2 YSYEKL. The CDR3 loop is CASSQDWIGTGGNSPLHC. The CDR3 region has the DNA TGCGCCAGCAGCCAAGATTGGATCGGGACAGGGGGGAATTCACCCCTCCACTGT.

A few counts support this clonotype. This chain's CDR3 is CASSTTFRTQPQHF. In DNA, the CDR3 is TGTGCCAGCAGCACTACCTTTAGGACTCAGCCCCAGCATTTT. This sequence joins TRBV12-3 or TRBV12-4 and TRBJ1-5; D is unclear. V lost 6 bases and J 6 bases, leaving 15 bases between the germline ends. The CDR3 is 14 residues long.

This clonotype was counted only a few times. V usage is TRBV20-1 and J usage is TRBJ1-2, with 9 positions matching TRBD1. The J segment lost 7 bases and the V segment lost 0 bases, leaving 9 bases of the junction unmatched. This CDR3 has 15 residues. CDR1 is DFQATT, CDR2 SNEGSKA, per germline (reference sequence). CDR3 DNA sequence: TGCAGTGCTAGAGATAGGGGACAGGGTATTTTTGGCTACACCTTC. As protein: CSARDRGQGIFGYTF.

In this sample, this clonotype turned up many times. The rearrangement links TRBV7-8 to TRBJ2-5; D uncertain. This CDR3 region has 14 residues. V was clipped by 5 bases and J by 2 bases, with 12 bases between them. Germline lookup yields CDR1 SGHVS and CDR2 FQNEAQ. Here the CDR3 DNA reads TGTGCCAGCAGCAATCCCACCAATCAAGAGACCCAGTACTTC. Translated: CASSNPTNQETQYF.

The V call is TRBV5-5, the J call TRBJ2-5; 9 positions agree with TRBD1. Germline loops: CDR1 SGHKS, CDR2 YYEKEE (reference sequence). V dropped 4 bases and J dropped 2; count of bases not matched to a gene: 3. This CDR3 has 14 amino acids. The CDR3 region has the DNA TGTGCCAGCAGCCGGACAGGGGTACAAGAGACCCAGTACTTC. Amino acids: CASSRTGVQETQYF.

This clonotype was seen many times. This rearrangement joins TRBV7-2 to TRBJ1-3; TRBD1 aligns across 7 bases. Germline CDR1 SGHTA, CDR2 FQGNSA. This CDR3 has 15 residues. V lost 5 bases to trimming and J lost 3 bases; unmatched junction nucleotides: 7. The CDR3 region is CASSPGQDSGNTIYF. CDR3 DNA sequence: TGTGCCAGCAGCCCAGGACAGGATAGTGGAAACACCATATATTTT. Combining the CDR3 with reference TRBV7-2 and TRBJ1-3 gives the whole variable domain GAGVSQSPSNKVTEKGKDVELRCDPISGHTALYWYRQSLGQGLEFLIYFQGNSAPDKSGLPSDRFSAERTGGSVSTLTIQRTQQEDSAVYLCASSPGQDSGNTIYFGEGSWLTVV.